The source of this TCR beta chain is a study of graft-versus-host responses after intestinal transplantation. The overall study: Recipients across the board were started on anti-thymocyte globulin induction, then kept on tacrolimus and steroids for about 3 years. General study findings and limits: GvH clones occurred in recipient marrow; some first appeared in ileum or blood. Declining HvG levels early post-transplant were linked to peak circulating GvH clone levels.

Researchers processed graft tissue to release intraepithelial and lamina propria lymphocytes. TCRdb keeps only in-frame clones here, not all; method: immunoSEQ multiplex PCR. Among some 29,000 clones listed, more than 70% were seen once. To note about this clone: What it binds is not known.

Trimming stripped 3 bases from V and 2 bases from J, with 7 bases between. Germline CDR1 is MNHEY and CDR2 is SMNVEV (reference sequence). This CDR3 is 13 amino acids long. This chain links TRBV27 with TRBJ1-2; D uncertain. This receptor was obtained from a human patient who received an intestinal transplant, so some T cells may come from the graft donor. Material: ileum tissue, obtained 98 days after intestinal transplantation. CDR3 sequence reads: CASSFGGNYGYTF. CDR3 DNA: TGTGCCAGCAGTTTTGGCGGCAACTATGGCTACACCTTC.